This T cell receptor (beta chain) was captured by sequencing in a study of shared clonotypes between healthy human individuals. The V end was cut by 4 bases, the J end by 0 bases, with 16 bases between. The CDR3 extends over 17 amino acids. CDR1 and CDR2 (germline): SGHTA, FQGNSA. Study conclusions and caveats: The small donor group covered limited genetic and exposure diversity. Collection of samples was limited to blood; tissue repertoires likely differ.

As concerns this clone: Its specificity is not known.

CD45RO negativity and positive selection for CCR7 defined naive CD8 cells, a population that excluded terminally differentiated effector memory CD45RA+ cells. When replicate PCRs were run on sorted subsets, they used 200 ng DNA, about 30,000 T cell genomes. Method: immunoSEQ multiplex PCR; TCRdb's copy keeps in-frame clones and lacks some. The repertoire consists of some 2,000,000 clones, with less than 95% occurring once and the leading ten covering around 1.1%. The sequence was collected from a man between 18 and 29 years old in good health. Sequenced: naive CD8+ T cells sorted from blood. The chain has TRBV7-2 and TRBJ1-5; possibly TRBD1 for D (5 bases). The chain's CDR3 is CASSWGPGEYSNQPQHF. Here the CDR3 DNA reads TGTGCCAGCAGCTGGGGCCCGGGGGAATATAGCAATCAGCCCCAGCATTTT.